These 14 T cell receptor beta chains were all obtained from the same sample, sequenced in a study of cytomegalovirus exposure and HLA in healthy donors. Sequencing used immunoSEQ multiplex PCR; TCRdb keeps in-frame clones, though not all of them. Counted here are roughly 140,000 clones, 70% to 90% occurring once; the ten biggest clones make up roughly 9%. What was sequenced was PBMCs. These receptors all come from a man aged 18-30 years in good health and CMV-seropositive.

For the CDR3, the DNA is TGTGCCAGCAGCGGGACAGGGGGTGGCTACACCTTC. Protein: CASSGTGGGYTF. The rearrangement uses TRBV25-1 and TRBJ1-2; 11 bases are a match to TRBD1. The CDR3 contains 12 residues. The V gene end was trimmed by 6 bases and the J gene end by 7 bases; junction bases not matched to a gene: 1. Germline CDR1 reads MGHDK; CDR2 reads SYGVNS.

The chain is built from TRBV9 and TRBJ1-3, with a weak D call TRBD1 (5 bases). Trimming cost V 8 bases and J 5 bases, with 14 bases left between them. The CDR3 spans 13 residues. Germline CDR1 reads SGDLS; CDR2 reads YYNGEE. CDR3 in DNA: TGTGCCAGTGGGGCGGTGGCGAGAAACACCATATATTTT. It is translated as CASGAVARNTIYF. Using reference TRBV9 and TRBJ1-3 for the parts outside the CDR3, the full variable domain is DSGVTQTPKHLITATGQRVTLRCSPRSGDLSVYWYQQSLDQGLQFLIQYYNGEERAKGNILERFSAQQFPDLHSELNLSSLELGDSALYFCASGAVARNTIYFGEGSWLTVV.

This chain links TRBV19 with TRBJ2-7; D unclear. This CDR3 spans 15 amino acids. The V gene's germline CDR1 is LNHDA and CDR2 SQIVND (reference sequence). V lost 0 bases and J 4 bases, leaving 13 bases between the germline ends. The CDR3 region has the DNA TGTGCCAGTAGTATAGATTCCAACTTTCCATACGAGCAGTACTTC. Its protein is CASSIDSNFPYEQYF.

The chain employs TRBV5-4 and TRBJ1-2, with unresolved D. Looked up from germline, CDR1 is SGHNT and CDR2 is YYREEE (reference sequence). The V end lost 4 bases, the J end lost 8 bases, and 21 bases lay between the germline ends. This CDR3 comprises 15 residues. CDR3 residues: CASSPYAGKQGGYTF. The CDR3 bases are TGTGCCAGCAGCCCGTACGCGGGTAAACAAGGGGGCTACACCTTC.

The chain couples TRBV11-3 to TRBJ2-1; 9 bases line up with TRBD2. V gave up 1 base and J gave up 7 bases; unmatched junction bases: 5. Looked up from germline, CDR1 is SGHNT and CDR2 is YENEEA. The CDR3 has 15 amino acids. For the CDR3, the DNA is TGTGCCAGCAGCTTAGGAAATAGCGGGAGAAATGAGCAGTTCTTC. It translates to CASSLGNSGRNEQFF.

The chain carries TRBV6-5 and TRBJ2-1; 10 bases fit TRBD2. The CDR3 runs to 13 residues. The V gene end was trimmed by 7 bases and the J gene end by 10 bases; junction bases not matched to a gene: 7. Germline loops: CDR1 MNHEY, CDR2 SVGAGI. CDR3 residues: CASNYRLAGEQFF. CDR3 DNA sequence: TGTGCCAGCAACTACCGACTAGCGGGCGAGCAGTTCTTC.

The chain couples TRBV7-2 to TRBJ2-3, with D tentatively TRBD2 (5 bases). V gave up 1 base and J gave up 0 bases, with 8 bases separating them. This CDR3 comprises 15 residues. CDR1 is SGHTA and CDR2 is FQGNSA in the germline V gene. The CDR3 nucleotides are TGTGCCAGCAGCTTAGTAGCGCTTAGCACAGATACGCAGTATTTT. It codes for CASSLVALSTDTQYF.

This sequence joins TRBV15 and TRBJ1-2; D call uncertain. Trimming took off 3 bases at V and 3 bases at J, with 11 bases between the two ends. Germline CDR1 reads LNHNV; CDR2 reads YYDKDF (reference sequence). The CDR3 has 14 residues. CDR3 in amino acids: CATSRGVQDYGYTF. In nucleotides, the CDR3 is TGTGCCACCAGCAGGGGAGTCCAGGACTATGGCTACACCTTC.

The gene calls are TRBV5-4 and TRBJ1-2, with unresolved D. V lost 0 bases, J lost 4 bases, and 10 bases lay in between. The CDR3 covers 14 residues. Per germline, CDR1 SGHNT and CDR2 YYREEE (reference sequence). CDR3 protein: CASSLVPGPYGYTF. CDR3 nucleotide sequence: TGTGCCAGCAGCTTGGTGCCAGGCCCCTATGGCTACACCTTC.

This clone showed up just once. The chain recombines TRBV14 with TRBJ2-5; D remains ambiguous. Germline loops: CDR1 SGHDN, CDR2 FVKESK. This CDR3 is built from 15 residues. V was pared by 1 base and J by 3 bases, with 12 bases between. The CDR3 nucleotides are TGTGCCAGCAGCCAAGGGTTACCAGTGAAAGAGACCCAGTACTTC. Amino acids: CASSQGLPVKETQYF. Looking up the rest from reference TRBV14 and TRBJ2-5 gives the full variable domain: EAGVTQFPSHSVIEKGQTVTLRCDPISGHDNLYWYRRVMGKEIKFLLHFVKESKQDESGMPNNRFLAERTGGTYSTLKVQPAELEDSGVYFCASSQGLPVKETQYFGPGTRLLVL.

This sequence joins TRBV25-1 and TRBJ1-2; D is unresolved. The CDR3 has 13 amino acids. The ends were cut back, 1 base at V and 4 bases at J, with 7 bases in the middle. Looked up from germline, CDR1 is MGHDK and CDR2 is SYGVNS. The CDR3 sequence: CASSEWAAYGYTF. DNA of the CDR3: TGTGCCAGCAGTGAATGGGCTGCCTATGGCTACACCTTC.

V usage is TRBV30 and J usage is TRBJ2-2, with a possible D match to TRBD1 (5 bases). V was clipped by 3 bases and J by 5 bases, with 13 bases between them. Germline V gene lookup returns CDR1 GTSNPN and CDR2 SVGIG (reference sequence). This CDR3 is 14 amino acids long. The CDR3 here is CAWRVGQRTGELFF. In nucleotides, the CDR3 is TGTGCCTGGAGGGTGGGGCAGAGGACCGGGGAGCTGTTTTTT.

This CDR3 is CASSETVEAFF. The CDR3 DNA reads TGTGCCAGTAGTGAGACAGTTGAAGCTTTCTTT. The chain employs TRBV19 and TRBJ1-1; a possible D gene is TRBD1 (5 bases). Germline assignment: CDR1 LNHDA and CDR2 SQIVND (reference sequence). The CDR3 is made up of 11 amino acids. Trimming took off 5 bases at V and 7 bases at J, with 8 bases between the two ends.

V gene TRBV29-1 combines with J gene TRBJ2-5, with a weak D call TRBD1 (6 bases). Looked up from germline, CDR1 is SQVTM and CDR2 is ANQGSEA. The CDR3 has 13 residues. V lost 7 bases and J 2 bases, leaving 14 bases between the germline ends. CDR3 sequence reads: CSASPGVQETQYF. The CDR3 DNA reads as TGCAGCGCTTCTCCAGGGGTTCAAGAGACCCAGTACTTC.